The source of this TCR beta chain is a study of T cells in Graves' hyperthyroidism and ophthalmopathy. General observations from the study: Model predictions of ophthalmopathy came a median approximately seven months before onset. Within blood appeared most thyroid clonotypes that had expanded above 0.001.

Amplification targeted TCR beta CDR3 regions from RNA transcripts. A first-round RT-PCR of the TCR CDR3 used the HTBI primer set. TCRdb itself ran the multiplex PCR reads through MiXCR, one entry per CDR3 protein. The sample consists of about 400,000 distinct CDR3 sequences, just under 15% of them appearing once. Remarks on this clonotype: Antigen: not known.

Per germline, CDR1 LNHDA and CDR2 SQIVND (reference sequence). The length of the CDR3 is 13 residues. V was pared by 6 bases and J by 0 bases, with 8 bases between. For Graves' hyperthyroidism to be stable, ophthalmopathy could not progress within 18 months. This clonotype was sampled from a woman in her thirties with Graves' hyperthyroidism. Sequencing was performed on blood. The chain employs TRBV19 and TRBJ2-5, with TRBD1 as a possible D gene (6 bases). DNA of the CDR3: TGTGCCAGTAGCGGACAGTACCAAGAGACCCAGTACTTC. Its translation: CASSGQYQETQYF.